The clone carrying this T cell receptor beta chain was seen a few times. This same CDR3 is encoded by further DNA sequences in the sample. This PCR relied on a set of 60 Vbeta primers and 13 Jbeta primers. Sequencing was performed with immunoSEQ multiplex PCR; in TCRdb, only in-frame clones are kept and a portion is missing. The sample yields fewer than 70,000 clones, 65% to 75% seen once. The germline V gene encodes CDR1 MNHNS and CDR2 SASEGT. The V and J ends lost 0 bases and 5 bases respectively, with 13 bases between them. The CDR3 runs 16 residues. The sample comes from a study of cytomegalovirus exposure and HLA in healthy donors.

The chain links TRBV6-1 to TRBJ1-4; D ambiguous. Sample: PBMCs. The TCR sequence derives from an older woman in good health and CMV-seropositive. The DNA of the CDR3 is TGTGCCAGCAGTGAAGCCGGCAGCGTCGGAAATGAAAAACTGTTTTTT. Amino acids: CASSEAGSVGNEKLFF.